Listed here are 25 T cell receptor beta chains from one sample, sequenced in a study of cytomegalovirus exposure and HLA in healthy donors. PCR involved 60 Vbeta and 13 Jbeta primers. The method was immunoSEQ multiplex PCR; TCRdb's version includes in-frame clones alone and lacks a portion of them. The sample lists over 150,000 clones; about 68% were seen once. The specimen sequenced was PBMCs. The source of these receptors is a man in his late teens or twenties in good health and CMV-seronegative.

The CDR3, as DNA: TGTGCCAGCAGCTTAGGGCAGGGGGGTGGCTACACCTTC. Translated: CASSLGQGGGYTF. The rearrangement uses TRBV7-9 and TRBJ1-2; TRBD1 agrees at 7 bases. The CDR3 spans 13 residues. Unmatched junction bases numbered 3, after V lost 1 base and J lost 7 bases. The germline gives CDR1 SEHNR, CDR2 FQNEAQ (reference sequence).

This clone is a singleton in its sample. The chain uses TRBV19 and TRBJ2-1; tentative D call: TRBD2 (5 bases). The V end was cut by 4 bases, the J end by 11 bases, with 18 bases between. CDR3 size: 14 residues. Per the germline V gene, CDR1 is LNHDA and CDR2 is SQIVND (reference sequence). CDR3 in amino acids: CASSTNRARGKQFF. The CDR3 region has the DNA TGTGCCAGTAGTACGAACCGGGCCCGGGGTAAGCAGTTCTTC. Full variable domain (outside the CDR3, taken from reference TRBV19 and TRBJ2-1): DGGITQSPKYLFRKEGQNVTLSCEQNLNHDAMYWYRQDPGQGLRLIYYSQIVNDFQKGDIAEGYSVSREKKESFPLTVTSAQKNPTAFYLCASSTNRARGKQFFGPGTRLTVL.

The chain joins TRBV27 to TRBJ2-2; D might be TRBD2 (6 bases). The germline gives CDR1 MNHEY, CDR2 SMNVEV (reference sequence). Between the trimmed V and J ends, which lost 3 bases and 6 bases, there was a span of 8 bases. The CDR3 has 13 amino acids. In DNA, the CDR3 is TGTGCCAGCAGTTTCGGGAGCGCCGGGGAGCTGTTTTTT. It translates to CASSFGSAGELFF.

This clone appeared a single time. The J gene is TRBJ2-5, the V gene TRBV7-2, with TRBD2 matching 8 bases. CDR3 length equals 13 residues. The ends lost 8 bases at V and 7 bases at J; junction bases unmatched: 9. Germline loops: CDR1 SGHTA, CDR2 FQGNSA. In nucleotides, the CDR3 is TGTGCCAGCTTCCGGGGGGGAGAAGGGACCCAGTACTTC. Translated: CASFRGGEGTQYF.

The rearrangement uses TRBV15 and TRBJ1-2; 7 bases are a match to TRBD1. Germline-derived CDR1 and CDR2 are LNHNV and YYDKDF (reference sequence). The CDR3 is 14 amino acids. Germline trimming cut 3 bases from V and 4 bases from J; bases unmatched to any gene: 5. The DNA of the CDR3 is TGTGCCACCAGCAGGGACAGGTCATCCTATGGCTACACCTTC. Translation: CATSRDRSSYGYTF.

The chain employs TRBV2 and TRBJ2-5; D gene ambiguous. V shed 3 bases and J shed 0 bases, with 8 bases lying between them. The germline V gene encodes CDR1 SNHLY and CDR2 FYNNEI. This CDR3 region has 14 residues. The CDR3 DNA reads TGTGCCAGCAGTGATTTAGAAGACCAAGAGACCCAGTACTTC. Translation gives CASSDLEDQETQYF.

J is TRBJ2-6 and V is TRBV7-6; D gene ambiguous. CDR1 SGHVS and CDR2 FNYEAQ come from the germline V gene. This CDR3 contains 12 residues. V was clipped by 5 bases and J by 5 bases, with 4 bases between them. This CDR3 is CASSGRANVLTF. CDR3 nucleotide sequence: TGTGCCAGCAGCGGGCGGGCCAACGTCCTGACTTTC.

The CDR3 loop is CASSLDPSTEAFF. The DNA for the CDR3 is TGTGCCAGCAGCTTGGACCCGAGCACTGAAGCTTTCTTT. The chain couples TRBV5-6 to TRBJ1-1; D not certain. The V gene lost 0 bases and the J gene lost 4 bases, with 7 bases spanning the gap. The CDR3 contains 13 residues. Germline CDR1 and CDR2: SGHDT and YYEEEE.

The V and J genes are TRBV4-3 and TRBJ1-4; possible D gene TRBD1, 5 bases. Between the trimmed V and J ends, which lost 1 base and 2 bases, there was a span of 8 bases. CDR1 is LGHNA, CDR2 YSLEER, per germline. CDR3 length: 15 residues. The CDR3 is CASSQGPGTNEKLFF. CDR3 DNA sequence: TGCGCCAGCAGCCAAGGGCCAGGGACTAATGAAAAACTGTTTTTT.

J is TRBJ1-2 and V is TRBV28; tentatively, D is TRBD1 (5 bases). CDR3 size: 13 residues. Germline V CDR1 and CDR2: MDHEN, SYDVKM. The V end lost 10 bases, the J end lost 5 bases, and 17 bases lay between the germline ends. CDR3 amino acids: CAIEGTNKYGYTF. CDR3 coding DNA: TGTGCCATCGAAGGGACTAACAAATATGGCTACACCTTC.

The V call is TRBV5-1, the J call TRBJ2-5; no reliable D call. V was cut by 4 bases and J by 2 bases, with 3 bases left in between. Germline V gene sequence: CDR1 SGHRS, CDR2 YFSETQ. The CDR3 is made up of 11 amino acids. In DNA form, the CDR3 reads TGCGCCAGCAGCATACAAGAGACCCAGTACTTC. This gives the protein CASSIQETQYF. Full variable domain (missing parts from reference TRBV5-1 and TRBJ2-5): KAGVTQTPRYLIKTRGQQVTLSCSPISGHRSVSWYQQTPGQGLQFLFEYFSETQRNKGNFPGRFSGRQFSNSRSEMNVSTLELGDSALYLCASSIQETQYFGPGTRLLVL.

This clone was detected a few times. DNA of the CDR3: TGTGCCAGCAGCCCGGGGGGGGATAACACCGGGGAGCTGTTTTTT. Its translation: CASSPGGDNTGELFF. The rearrangement joins TRBV14 to TRBJ2-2, with TRBD2 matching 8 bases. Germline CDR1 SGHDN, CDR2 FVKESK. The CDR3 sequence is 15 residues long. Trimming at V came to 4 bases and at J to 2 bases, leaving 3 bases not matched to a gene.

The genes are TRBV19 and TRBJ2-3; D is undetermined. CDR1 is LNHDA and CDR2 is SQIVND in the germline V gene (reference sequence). The CDR3 runs to 12 residues. V shed 3 bases and J shed 2 bases, with 3 bases lying between them. The CDR3 here is CASSINTDTQYF. The CDR3 nucleotides are TGTGCCAGTAGTATTAACACAGATACGCAGTATTTT.

This chain joins TRBV28 and TRBJ1-2; D not certain. V lost 3 bases to trimming and J lost 8 bases, with 7 bases between them. Germline loops: CDR1 MDHEN, CDR2 SYDVKM. The CDR3 contains 11 residues. CDR3 loop: CASSFGLGYTF. Here the CDR3 DNA reads TGTGCCAGCAGTTTCGGTCTGGGCTACACCTTC.

The V call is TRBV28, the J call TRBJ1-2; no firm D call. Looked up from germline, CDR1 is MDHEN and CDR2 is SYDVKM. Trimming shortened V by 1 base and J by 3 bases, and 15 bases separated the two germline ends. The CDR3 runs to 16 residues. CDR3 nucleotides: TGTGCCAGCAGTTTATCAGGCACCCCCTGGGACTATGGCTACACCTTC. It is translated as CASSLSGTPWDYGYTF.

The chain is built from TRBV15 and TRBJ2-7; TRBD1 is a possible D gene (7 bases). The V end lost 5 bases, the J end lost 0 bases, and 14 bases lay between the germline ends. The CDR3 is 15 residues long. Per the germline V gene, CDR1 is LNHNV and CDR2 is YYDKDF (reference sequence). CDR3 nucleotide sequence: TGTGCCACCAGCGGAGGGGACAGACCCTCCTACGAGCAGTACTTC. Its protein is CATSGGDRPSYEQYF.

The CDR3 nucleotides are TGTGCCAGCAGTTCATCCCCCAGGGGGAGCAATCAGCCCCAGCATTTT. It codes for CASSSSPRGSNQPQHF. The rearrangement joins TRBV27 to TRBJ1-5; 7 bases match TRBD1. This CDR3 spans 16 amino acids. The germline V gene encodes CDR1 MNHEY and CDR2 SMNVEV (reference sequence). With V trimmed by 4 bases and J by 1 base, 7 bases remained unmatched.

V usage is TRBV14 and J usage is TRBJ1-2, with no clear D. CDR3 length: 15 amino acids. The ends were cut back, 4 bases at V and 8 bases at J, with 20 bases in the middle. Germline assignment: CDR1 SGHDN and CDR2 FVKESK. CDR3 in amino acids: CASSPNRPGSEGYTF. CDR3 DNA sequence: TGTGCCAGCAGCCCCAACCGGCCGGGTTCGGAGGGCTACACCTTC.

The chain recombines TRBV19 with TRBJ1-5; perhaps TRBD1 as D (5 bases). The germline CDR1 and CDR2 sequences are LNHDA and SQIVND (reference sequence). V lost 11 bases and J lost 6, with 20 bases in between. This CDR3 is built from 14 residues. CDR3 region: CAGSGTGGGQPQHF. Here the CDR3 DNA reads TGTGCCGGATCCGGGACCGGGGGGGGTCAGCCCCAGCATTTT.

The chain employs TRBV27 and TRBJ2-7; 15 positions match TRBD2. J lost 5 bases, V lost 2 bases, and 1 base had no gene match. The CDR3 sequence is 15 residues long. CDR1 MNHEY and CDR2 SMNVEV come from the germline V gene (reference sequence). CDR3 sequence: CASSLGLAGGNEQYF. The CDR3 bases are TGTGCCAGCAGTTTAGGACTAGCGGGAGGGAACGAGCAGTACTTC.

The chain links TRBV27 to TRBJ1-2, with D unclear. The CDR3 covers 13 residues. The germline V gene has CDR1 MNHEY and CDR2 SMNVEV (reference sequence). Between the trimmed V and J ends, which lost 5 bases and 0 bases, there was a span of 7 bases. The CDR3 nucleotides read TGTGCCAGCAGTCGCAGTACTAACTATGGCTACACCTTC. Protein sequence: CASSRSTNYGYTF.

The chain has TRBV7-2 and TRBJ1-4; D ambiguous. Germline values: CDR1 SGHTA, CDR2 FQGNSA. CDR3 length: 16 amino acids. V was trimmed by 1 base and J by 4 bases, leaving 13 bases between them. The DNA of the CDR3 is TGTGCCAGCAGCTTAGGGTTTCGGGGAGTTAATGAAAAACTGTTTTTT. It codes for CASSLGFRGVNEKLFF.

The V and J genes are TRBV5-1 and TRBJ2-1; 9 bases are shared with TRBD1. This CDR3 spans 15 amino acids. Germline V gene sequence: CDR1 SGHRS, CDR2 YFSETQ. V lost 0 bases to trimming and J lost 9 bases; unmatched junction nucleotides: 7. The CDR3 bases are TGCGCCAGCAGCTTGGCCACAGGGGGCAACGGTGAGCAGTTCTTC. This sequence encodes CASSLATGGNGEQFF.

The V call is TRBV14, the J call TRBJ2-1; no reliable D call. V lost 3 bases, J lost 9 bases, and 6 bases lay in between. Germline CDR1 reads SGHDN; CDR2 reads FVKESK. This CDR3 region has 11 residues. The CDR3 DNA reads TGTGCCAGCAGCCAGTTTAGTGAGCAGTTCTTC. Translated: CASSQFSEQFF.

This clone was seen more than once but under ten times. This chain links TRBV7-9 with TRBJ2-7; no firm D call. CDR3 length: 12 residues. The germline gives CDR1 SEHNR, CDR2 FQNEAQ (reference sequence). V lost 2 bases and J lost 6, with 8 bases in between. The CDR3 sequence is CASSLYVLEQYF. CDR3 sequence (DNA): TGTGCCAGCAGCTTATATGTCCTCGAGCAGTACTTC.